A selection of T cell receptor beta chains follows, all from one sample in a study of cytomegalovirus exposure and HLA in healthy donors. The repertoire was sequenced with immunoSEQ multiplex PCR; TCRdb's copy has only in-frame clones and lacks some. This table holds 120,000 or so clones, more than 65% found once. Material: PBMCs. The receptors derive from a man aged 25-40 years in good health and CMV-seropositive. Each CDR3 is given with its conserved first and last residue. Each record gives: clone size, V gene, J gene, CDR3 length, D gene, CDR3 DNA, CDR3 protein. A D gene is named only where the DNA matches it firmly. The size entry is marked missing in some rows and otherwise reads once, few, many or a size class.

>.|TRBV30|TRBJ1-1|12|.
TGTGCCTGGAGCACCGCCGGGGCTGAAGCTTTCTTT
CAWSTAGAEAFF
>.|TRBV9|TRBJ1-6|13|.
TGTGCCAGCAGCGGCGGTAACAATTCACCCCTCCACTTT
CASSGGNNSPLHF
>.|TRBV19|TRBJ2-3|17|.
TGTGCCAGTAGTAGGGGTCAGGGTAACCCTAGCACAGATACGCAGTATTTT
CASSRGQGNPSTDTQYF
>.|TRBV10-3|TRBJ1-6|15|TRBD1
TGTGCCGCCAGACCTTCGGGACAGGGTAATTCACCCCTCCACTTT
CAARPSGQGNSPLHF
>.|TRBV15|TRBJ2-5|13|.
TGTGCCACCAGCAGTGACAGGTGGGAGACCCAGTACTTC
CATSSDRWETQYF
>once|TRBV5-1|TRBJ2-7|14|.
TGCGCCAGCAGCCCACAACAGGGCTCCTACGAGCAGTACTTC
CASSPQQGSYEQYF
>.|TRBV19|TRBJ2-5|13|.
TGTGCCAGCTCGAAGACCGAACAGGAGACCCAGTACTTC
CASSKTEQETQYF
>.|TRBV23-1|TRBJ2-1|21|TRBD1
TGCGCCAGCAGACAATGGGACAGGGGCGCACCTAGCGGAAGCTCCTACAATGAGCAGTTCTTC
CASRQWDRGAPSGSSYNEQFF
>few|TRBV11-2|TRBJ2-3|17|TRBD1
TGTGCCAGCAGCCTCGGGCCGGCGGGGACAGGTGTAAATACGCAGTATTTT
CASSLGPAGTGVNTQYF
>.|TRBV7-2|TRBJ2-7|15|.
TGTGCCAGCAGCGATAGCGGTTATGAGGTGAGAGAGCAGTACTTC
CASSDSGYEVREQYF
>few|TRBV29-1|TRBJ2-2|13|.
TGCAGCGCACACCACAGGTACACCGGGGAGCTGTTTTTT
CSAHHRYTGELFF
>.|TRBV7-9|TRBJ2-3|15|.
TGTGCCAGCAGCTCCCAGACATCGCACAGAGATACGCAGTATTTT
CASSSQTSHRDTQYF
>.|TRBV25-1|TRBJ2-2|15|TRBD1
TGTGCCAGCAGTAACCGGGACAGTAACACCGGGGAGCTGTTTTTT
CASSNRDSNTGELFF
>.|TRBV4-2|TRBJ2-3|20|TRBD2
TGTGCCAGCAGCCAAGGCCTATTTGGCGGGGGGGCCTATGTCGCCGATACGCAGTATTTT
CASSQGLFGGGAYVADTQYF
>few|TRBV5-4|TRBJ2-5|14|TRBD2
TGTGCCAGCAGCTTGGCGGGGGGCCAAGAGACCCAGTACTTC
CASSLAGGQETQYF
>few|TRBV19|TRBJ2-7|14|TRBD1
TGTGCCAGTAGACAACCGGGACAGGACTACGAGCAGTACTTC
CASRQPGQDYEQYF
>.|TRBV7-9|TRBJ2-3|14|.
TGTTCCAGCACCTGGGGAGCAGACACAGATACGCAGTATTTT
CSSTWGADTDTQYF
>.|TRBV30|TRBJ2-5|14|TRBD2
TGTGCCTGGAGTCGACTAGCGGGGGGGGAGACCCAGTACTTC
CAWSRLAGGETQYF
>.|TRBV7-2|TRBJ2-7|15|.
TGTGCCAGCAGCTTAGCACCAGGGCTGGGCTACGAGCAGTACTTC
CASSLAPGLGYEQYF
>once|TRBV5-1|TRBJ1-6|15|.
TGCGCCAGCAGCTTGGCAGACACCTATAATTCACCCCTCCACTTT
CASSLADTYNSPLHF
>.|TRBV5-6|TRBJ1-1|16|TRBD1
TGTGCCAGCAGCTTGGGATGGACAGGGAGGAACACTGAAGCTTTCTTT
CASSLGWTGRNTEAFF
>.|TRBV19|TRBJ1-1|15|.
TGTGCCAGTAGTATATGGGGGGGGATGAACACTGAAGCTTTCTTT
CASSIWGGMNTEAFF
>.|TRBV27|TRBJ1-5|15|TRBD1
TGTGCCAGCAGTGATATACAGGGGGCTGGTCAGCCCCAGCATTTT
CASSDIQGAGQPQHF
>.|TRBV15|TRBJ1-2|17|TRBD1
TGTGCCACCAGCAGAAAGGGACAGGGTAGAGGGATGGACGGCTACACCTTC
CATSRKGQGRGMDGYTF
>.|TRBV19|TRBJ1-1|14|TRBD1
TGTGCCAGTAGTCCCCGGACAGGGAATACTGAAGCTTTCTTT
CASSPRTGNTEAFF
>.|TRBV5-1|TRBJ2-3|14|.
TGCGCCAGCGACGAGGGGGGGGAGGTAGATACGCAGTATTTT
CASDEGGEVDTQYF
>.|TRBV9|TRBJ1-1|13|.
TGTGCCAGCAGCGCCCCATCGGACACTGAAGCTTTCTTT
CASSAPSDTEAFF
>.|TRBV5-1|TRBJ1-1|15|TRBD1
TGCGCCAGCAGCTTGATGACAGGGGCGGACACTGAAGCTTTCTTT
CASSLMTGADTEAFF
>.|TRBV7-2|TRBJ1-1|15|.
TGTGCCAGCACCTTTTCCCCGTACATGAACACTGAAGCTTTCTTT
CASTFSPYMNTEAFF
>once|TRBV5-4|TRBJ2-1|16|.
TGTGCCAGCAGCCCCCACCCACTCTCTCCCTACAATGAGCAGTTCTTC
CASSPHPLSPYNEQFF
>.|TRBV28|TRBJ2-2|17|.
TGTGCCAGCAGTTTGATGTTCGTGCAGGGGGGCACCGGGGAGCTGTTTTTT
CASSLMFVQGGTGELFF